This is a list of T cell receptor beta chains from one sample in a study of technical replicates of blood from a few donors. TCRdb keeps only in-frame clones here, not all; method: immunoSEQ multiplex PCR. Of about 9,400 clones in the sample, roughly 89% were seen once. The sample consisted of PBMCs. The receptor source for this set is a human donor in good health. CDR3s include the opening cysteine and the closing phenylalanine or tryptophan. Each record gives: V gene, CDR3 length, J gene, D gene, clone size, CDR3 protein, CDR3 DNA. D genes are given only for firm matches. The size of a clone is reported for some rows only, either as once, few or many, or as a class for expanded clones.

TRBV28,14,TRBJ1-3,.,.,CASSGRVVGNTIYF,TGTGCCAGCAGTGGCAGGGTGGTCGGAAACACCATATATTTT
TRBV11-3,14,TRBJ1-1,.,.,CASSFRGGDTEAFF,TGTGCCAGCAGCTTTCGCGGGGGTGACACTGAAGCTTTCTTT
TRBV2,16,TRBJ2-5,TRBD2,.,CASSLVVAGGLETQYF,TGTGCCAGCAGTTTGGTAGTAGCGGGAGGACTAGAGACCCAGTACTTC
TRBV4-2,15,TRBJ2-3,.,.,CASSQVGPPLDTQYF,TGTGCCAGCAGCCAAGTTGGGCCACCCTTGGATACGCAGTATTTT
TRBV6-5,15,TRBJ2-7,TRBD2,.,CASRDRLAGSYEQYF,TGTGCCAGCAGGGACCGACTAGCTGGTTCCTACGAGCAGTACTTC
TRBV7-6,12,TRBJ2-7,.,once,CASSFAGSEQYF,TGTGCCAGCAGCTTTGCGGGAAGCGAGCAGTACTTC
TRBV5-1,15,TRBJ2-7,TRBD2,.,CASSFSTSGGYEQYF,TGCGCCAGCAGCTTCTCTACTAGCGGGGGCTACGAGCAGTACTTC
TRBV2,13,TRBJ1-5,.,.,CASREGPYQPQHF,TGTGCCAGCAGGGAGGGGCCCTATCAGCCCCAGCATTTT
TRBV6-1,15,TRBJ2-5,TRBD2,.,CASSKLAGGGETQYF,TGTGCCAGCAGTAAACTTGCGGGAGGAGGCGAGACCCAGTACTTC
TRBV6-1,12,TRBJ2-7,.,.,CASSLSSYEQYF,TGTGCCAGCAGTCTCAGCTCCTACGAGCAGTACTTC
TRBV11-1,15,TRBJ2-2,TRBD2,.,CASSWTSGDTGELFF,TGTGCCAGCAGCTGGACTAGCGGAGATACCGGGGAGCTGTTTTTT
TRBV2,16,TRBJ2-7,TRBD2,.,CASIPFASGMSYEQYF,TGTGCCAGCATTCCCTTTGCTAGCGGGATGAGCTACGAGCAGTACTTC
TRBV18,17,TRBJ2-2,TRBD1,.,CASSPRGTGGDTGELFF,TGTGCCAGCTCACCCCGCGGGACAGGGGGAGACACCGGGGAGCTGTTTTTT
TRBV6-5,14,TRBJ1-5,TRBD1,.,CASSNDRGLQPQHF,TGTGCCAGCAGCAACGACAGGGGGCTCCAGCCCCAGCATTTT
TRBV7-9,17,TRBJ2-7,TRBD2,.,CASSLVLAGGNSYEQYF,TGTGCCAGCAGCTTAGTGCTAGCGGGAGGGAATTCCTACGAGCAGTACTTC
TRBV30,14,TRBJ2-2,.,.,CAWSGTLNTGELFF,TGTGCCTGGAGTGGGACACTGAACACCGGGGAGCTGTTTTTT
TRBV27,15,TRBJ2-7,.,.,CASRPELVSPYEQYF,TGTGCCAGCAGACCTGAGCTAGTTTCCCCCTACGAGCAGTACTTC
TRBV25-1,15,TRBJ2-2,.,.,CASSEGATNTGELFF,TGTGCCAGCAGTGAGGGGGCCACGAACACCGGGGAGCTGTTTTTT
TRBV2,15,TRBJ1-4,.,.,CASRFGGPTGEKLFF,TGTGCCAGCAGATTCGGGGGGCCTACTGGTGAAAAACTGTTTTTT
TRBV10-1,16,TRBJ2-7,TRBD1,.,CASRSGTGVSSAEQYF,TGCGCCAGCAGGTCCGGGACAGGGGTGTCCTCGGCCGAGCAGTACTTC
TRBV19,14,TRBJ2-7,TRBD2,.,CASSSTSANYEQYF,TGTGCCAGTAGTAGCACTAGCGCAAACTACGAGCAGTACTTC
TRBV10-3,15,TRBJ1-2,.,.,CAISESNPANYGYTF,TGTGCCATCAGTGAGTCGAATCCGGCTAACTATGGCTACACCTTC
TRBV6-6,15,TRBJ2-1,.,.,CASTVGWSSDNEQFF,TGTGCCAGCACCGTTGGGTGGAGCTCTGACAATGAGCAGTTCTTC
TRBV29-1,13,TRBJ1-2,.,.,CSVLTGTDYGYTF,TGCAGCGTACTAACCGGGACTGACTATGGCTACACCTTC
TRBV4-1,16,TRBJ2-5,TRBD2,.,CASSLPSGRGGETQYF,TGCGCCAGCAGCCTTCCGAGCGGGAGGGGAGGAGAGACCCAGTACTTC
TRBV6-1,14,TRBJ2-3,.,.,CASREGVKTDTQYF,TGTGCCAGCAGGGAGGGAGTAAAAACAGATACGCAGTATTTT
TRBV7-9,14,TRBJ2-7,.,.,CASSSIQGAYEQYF,TGTGCCAGCAGCTCAATACAGGGAGCCTACGAGCAGTACTTC
TRBV5-1,14,TRBJ2-2,.,.,CASRNREGTGELFF,TGCGCCAGCCGGAACAGGGAGGGCACCGGGGAGCTGTTTTTT
TRBV29-1,12,TRBJ1-2,.,.,CSDLRGRYGYTF,TGCAGCGACCTCAGGGGAAGGTATGGCTACACCTTC
TRBV10-2,15,TRBJ2-1,TRBD2,.,CASSDPGGGYNEQFF,TGCGCCAGCAGTGACCCTGGGGGGGGTTACAATGAGCAGTTCTTC
TRBV2,14,TRBJ1-2,TRBD1,.,CASRGQGANYGYTF,TGTGCCAGCCGGGGACAGGGCGCTAACTATGGCTACACCTTC
TRBV2,13,TRBJ2-5,.,.,CASSVRQQETQYF,TGTGCCAGCAGTGTTAGACAACAAGAGACCCAGTACTTC
TRBV2,14,TRBJ2-1,TRBD2,.,CASSLAGDLNEQFF,TGTGCCAGCAGCCTAGCGGGCGACCTCAATGAGCAGTTCTTC
TRBV2,13,TRBJ1-5,.,.,CASRGESVQPQHF,TGTGCCAGCCGCGGCGAGAGCGTCCAGCCCCAGCATTTT
TRBV7-3,15,TRBJ2-1,TRBD2,.,CASSLLAGGPNEQFF,TGTGCCAGCAGCTTACTAGCGGGAGGGCCCAATGAGCAGTTCTTC
TRBV2,14,TRBJ1-1,.,.,CASRTGTRNTEAFF,TGTGCCAGCAGGACCGGGACAAGGAACACTGAAGCTTTCTTT
TRBV5-1,14,TRBJ2-3,.,.,CASSLGGSTDTQYF,TGCGCCAGCAGCTTGGGAGGAAGCACAGATACGCAGTATTTT
TRBV20-1,11,TRBJ2-7,.,.,CSADRDYEQYF,TGCAGTGCGGACCGGGACTACGAGCAGTACTTC
TRBV21-1,15,TRBJ1-2,.,.,CASSKGHLAPYGYTF,TGTGCCAGCAGCAAAGGACACCTGGCCCCCTATGGCTACACCTTC
TRBV4-1,13,TRBJ2-1,.,once,CASSPGDFNEQFF,TGCGCCAGCAGCCCGGGGGACTTCAATGAGCAGTTCTTC
TRBV5-6,14,TRBJ2-7,.,once,CASSLGGDSYEQYF,TGTGCCAGCAGCTTGGGGGGGGACTCCTACGAGCAGTACTTC
TRBV7-9,16,TRBJ1-1,.,.,CASSLAPYQVNTEAFF,TGTGCCAGCAGCTTAGCCCCCTACCAGGTGAACACTGAAGCTTTCTTT
TRBV5-1,17,TRBJ2-5,TRBD2,once,CASSYRGLAGGEETQYF,TGCGCCAGCAGCTACCGGGGACTAGCGGGAGGAGAGGAGACCCAGTACTTC
TRBV12-5,15,TRBJ2-6,.,.,CARTTRLTGANVLTF,TGTGCTAGAACGACAAGGCTGACTGGGGCCAACGTCCTGACTTTC
TRBV5-1,15,TRBJ1-1,.,.,CASSLGTVWNTEAFF,TGCGCCAGCAGCTTGGGTACGGTGTGGAACACTGAAGCTTTCTTT
TRBV13,12,TRBJ1-2,TRBD1,.,CASSPDRGSYTF,TGTGCCAGCAGCCCCGACAGGGGGAGCTACACCTTC
TRBV28,12,TRBJ2-3,.,.,CASSPWQRTQYF,TGTGCCAGCAGCCCGTGGCAGAGGACGCAGTATTTT
TRBV27,15,TRBJ2-7,TRBD2,.,CASSPVGGGSYEQYF,TGTGCCAGCAGCCCAGTGGGCGGGGGATCCTACGAGCAGTACTTC
TRBV29-1,13,TRBJ2-5,.,.,CSVEGSADETQYF,TGCAGCGTTGAAGGGAGCGCGGATGAGACCCAGTACTTC
TRBV30,14,TRBJ1-2,.,once,CAWSVRQGNYGYTF,TGTGCCTGGAGTGTTCGGCAGGGAAACTATGGCTACACCTTC
TRBV7-9,15,TRBJ1-1,.,once,CASSLISGFNTEAFF,TGTGCCAGCAGCTTAATCTCGGGGTTCAACACTGAAGCTTTCTTT
TRBV5-1,14,TRBJ1-1,.,.,CASSLGAANTEAFF,TGCGCCAGCAGCTTGGGGGCAGCGAACACTGAAGCTTTCTTT